This T cell receptor beta chain was retrieved from a study of blood T cell repertoires in COVID-19. The CDR3 runs 14 residues. Germline-derived CDR1 and CDR2 are SGHDT and YYEEEE. The V and J ends lost 2 bases and 5 bases, in that order; junction bases with no gene match: 5. Clones were sequenced by immunoSEQ multiplex PCR, and TCRdb holds only the in-frame ones, with some missing. The data show around 160,000 clones, about four fifths seen once. This TCR came from a human donor with acute or convalescent COVID-19. The donor label of this sample is uncertain. The sample comprised peripheral blood. The rearrangement joins TRBV5-6 to TRBJ2-5, with 8 bases that match TRBD1. In DNA, the CDR3 is TGTGCCAGCAGCTTTGACAGGGGCGGGGAGACCCAGTACTTC. This codes for CASSFDRGGETQYF.